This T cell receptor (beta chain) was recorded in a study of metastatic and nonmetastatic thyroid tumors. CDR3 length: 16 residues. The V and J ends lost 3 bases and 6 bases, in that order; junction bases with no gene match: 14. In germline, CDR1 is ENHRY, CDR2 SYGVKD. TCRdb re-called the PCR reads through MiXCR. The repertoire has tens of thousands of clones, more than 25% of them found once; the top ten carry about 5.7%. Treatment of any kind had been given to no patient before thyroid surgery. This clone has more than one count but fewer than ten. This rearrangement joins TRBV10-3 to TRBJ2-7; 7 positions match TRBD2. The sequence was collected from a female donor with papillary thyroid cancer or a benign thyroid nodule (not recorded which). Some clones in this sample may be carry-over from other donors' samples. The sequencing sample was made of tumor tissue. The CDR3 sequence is CAISDAAGVRVGEQYF. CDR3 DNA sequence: TGTGCCATCAGTGACGCGGCGGGGGTACGTGTGGGCGAGCAGTACTTC.